The 20 T cell receptor beta chains reported below all come from one sample, sequenced in a study of cytomegalovirus exposure and HLA in healthy donors. Use of 60 Vbeta and 13 Jbeta primers characterized the PCR. Assay: immunoSEQ multiplex PCR; the TCRdb copy retains only in-frame clones and omits some. The table lists approximately 120,000 clones, more than 65% of them singletons. Sequenced input: PBMCs. The source is a woman between 40 and 50 years old in good health and CMV-seropositive.

Only one count was recorded for this clone. Written as DNA, the CDR3 is TGCGCCAGCAGCCACCCGACTGGAGGCGCTAACTACAATGAGCAGTTCTTC. Its protein product is CASSHPTGGANYNEQFF. The chain recombines TRBV4-1 with TRBJ2-1; D is perhaps TRBD2 (5 bases). Looked up from germline, CDR1 is MGHRA and CDR2 is YSYEKL. Trimming pared 3 bases from V and 3 bases from J, leaving 18 bases between. The CDR3 runs to 17 residues.

The CDR3, as DNA: TGTGCCACCAGCAGAGAATACGAGGAGTGGAATGAGCAGTTCTTC. It yields the protein CATSREYEEWNEQFF. The chain links TRBV15 to TRBJ2-1; D unclear. The CDR3 totals 15 residues. With 0 bases removed from V and 7 bases from J, the gap between germline ends came to 13 bases. Per germline, CDR1 LNHNV and CDR2 YYDKDF (reference sequence).

The CDR3 DNA reads TGTGCCAGCAGTTTTGAGGAGGGTAGGACAGATACGCAGTATTTT. Protein sequence: CASSFEEGRTDTQYF. The rearrangement links TRBV28 to TRBJ2-3; D may be TRBD2 (6 bases). This CDR3 is 15 amino acids long. V lost 3 bases and J lost 3, with 13 bases in between. From germline, CDR1 is MDHEN and CDR2 SYDVKM.

Details on this clone: Other DNA sequences in the same sample also yield this CDR3. The chain employs TRBV5-1 and TRBJ2-1; the match to TRBD2 covers 11 bases. The CDR3 runs 15 residues. The V gene's germline CDR1 is SGHRS and CDR2 YFSETQ. V shed 3 bases, J shed 4 bases, and the junction held 3 bases outside the gene matches. The CDR3 loop reads CASSSGTSGYNEQFF. CDR3 DNA sequence: TGCGCCAGCAGCTCCGGGACTAGCGGTTACAATGAGCAGTTCTTC.

V and J are TRBV29-1 and TRBJ1-1; 9 positions agree with TRBD1. Germline V lookup: CDR1 SQVTM, CDR2 ANQGSEA. The CDR3 sequence is 14 residues long. Trimming cost V 4 bases and J 5 bases; bases outside gene matches: 8. CDR3 residues: CSVAEQGAGTEAFF. The CDR3 DNA follows: TGCAGCGTTGCGGAACAGGGGGCAGGAACTGAAGCTTTCTTT.

The J gene is TRBJ2-1, the V gene TRBV29-1; 8 nucleotides line up with TRBD2. J gave up 1 base and V 8 bases, and 7 bases lay outside the gene matches. The CDR3 consists of 14 residues. Germline V CDR1 and CDR2: SQVTM, ANQGSEA. Here the CDR3 reads CSLVRGGSYNEQFF. CDR3 DNA sequence: TGCAGCTTAGTCCGGGGGGGGTCCTACAATGAGCAGTTCTTC.

The V gene is TRBV19, the J gene TRBJ1-3; the match to TRBD1 covers 12 bases. This CDR3 region has 16 residues. CDR1 and CDR2 (germline): LNHDA, SQIVND (reference sequence). With V trimmed by 6 bases and J by 4 bases, 7 bases remained unmatched. In DNA form, the CDR3 reads TGTGCCAGTAGCCCGGGACAGGGGGCGCGCGGAAACACCATATATTTT. It encodes CASSPGQGARGNTIYF.

As concerns this clone: The same CDR3 is also encoded by other DNA sequences in this sample. The rearrangement uses TRBV10-1 and TRBJ2-7; 7 bases agree with TRBD2. Germline loops: CDR1 WNHNN, CDR2 SYGVQD (reference sequence). The CDR3 is 15 residues long. J lost 6 bases, V lost 5 bases, and 13 bases had no gene match. CDR3 nucleotide sequence: TGCGCCAGCAGTCAGCTAAGGGGAGGGTACGGCGAGCAGTACTTC. This sequence encodes CASSQLRGGYGEQYF.

The rearrangement joins TRBV30 to TRBJ1-6; D ambiguous. With 0 bases removed from V and 5 bases from J, the gap between germline ends came to 11 bases. The germline CDR1 and CDR2 sequences are GTSNPN and SVGIG (reference sequence). CDR3 size: 15 residues. CDR3 loop: CAWSVTGLDNSPLHF. The CDR3 region has the DNA TGTGCCTGGAGTGTGACGGGGTTGGATAATTCACCCCTCCACTTT.

This clone turned up a few times. This chain links TRBV2 with TRBJ1-5; 7 bases line up with TRBD1. This CDR3 has 15 amino acids. J was trimmed by 4 bases and V by 4 bases; bases with no gene match: 7. Germline CDR1 reads SNHLY; CDR2 reads FYNNEI. Here the CDR3 reads CASSVGGQLNQPQHF. CDR3 in DNA: TGTGCCAGCAGTGTGGGGGGACAGCTTAATCAGCCCCAGCATTTT.

The sample holds one count of this clone. The chain couples TRBV5-1 to TRBJ2-1, with 8 bases lining up with TRBD2. CDR1 and CDR2 (germline): SGHRS, YFSETQ. J was trimmed by 7 bases and V by 3 bases; bases with no gene match: 15. The CDR3 spans 17 residues. CDR3 region: CASSSGRREGRRNEQFF. CDR3 DNA sequence: TGCGCCAGCAGCTCGGGGCGCCGGGAGGGCCGTCGGAATGAGCAGTTCTTC.

The chain links TRBV4-1 to TRBJ2-6; 7 nucleotides align to TRBD2. The CDR3 sequence is 14 residues long. The V segment lost 7 bases and the J segment 2 bases; nucleotides outside the gene matches: 2. Germline loops: CDR1 MGHRA, CDR2 YSYEKL. The DNA of the CDR3 is TGCGCCAGCAAGGCGGGAGCTGGGGCCAACGTCCTGACTTTC. Its translation is CASKAGAGANVLTF.

The chain combines TRBV6-5 with TRBJ2-1, with 12 bases identical to TRBD2. The germline gives CDR1 MNHEY, CDR2 SVGAGI. J was trimmed by 5 bases and V by 7 bases; bases with no gene match: 6. The length of the CDR3 is 15 residues. The DNA of the CDR3 is TGTGCCAGCATGAGAGGACTAGCGGGACACAATGAGCAGTTCTTC. It codes for CASMRGLAGHNEQFF.

This clone was counted a single time. This rearrangement joins TRBV30 to TRBJ1-5, with 12 positions matching TRBD1. Germline lookup yields CDR1 GTSNPN and CDR2 SVGIG (reference sequence). V shed 3 bases and J 6 bases; nucleotides not matched to a gene: 6. The CDR3 extends over 15 amino acids. The CDR3 coding sequence is TGTGCCTGGAGCTCGGGGACAGGGGGCTTTCAGCCCCAGCATTTT. This gives the protein CAWSSGTGGFQPQHF.

The J gene is TRBJ2-1, the V gene TRBV2, with D tentatively TRBD2 (5 bases). From germline, CDR1 is SNHLY and CDR2 FYNNEI. The CDR3 sequence is 13 residues long. V dropped 5 bases and J dropped 10 bases, with 15 bases sitting between them. The chain's CDR3 is CASSPRGWQEQFF. CDR3 coding DNA: TGTGCCAGCAGTCCCAGAGGGTGGCAGGAGCAGTTCTTC.

This clone came up a few times. The chain uses TRBV5-4 and TRBJ2-7, with a possible D match to TRBD2 (5 bases). Germline CDR1 SGHNT, CDR2 YYREEE (reference sequence). This CDR3 comprises 14 residues. The germline V and J ends were trimmed by 0 bases and 3 bases, with 10 bases remaining between them. CDR3 protein: CASSLGGPGYEQYF. As DNA, the CDR3 is TGTGCCAGCAGCTTGGGAGGGCCAGGCTACGAGCAGTACTTC. Full variable domain (remainder filled in from reference TRBV5-4 and TRBJ2-7): ETGVTQSPTHLIKTRGQQVTLRCSSQSGHNTVSWYQQALGQGPQFIFQYYREEENGRGNFPPRFSGLQFPNYSSELNVNALELDDSALYLCASSLGGPGYEQYFGPGTRLTVT.

This sequence joins TRBV4-2 and TRBJ2-1, with TRBD2 matching over 7 bases. The CDR3 spans 16 residues. Germline V gene data show CDR1 as LGHNA and CDR2 as YNFKEQ. The trim removed 1 base at V and 0 bases at J, leaving 3 bases unmatched. The chain's CDR3 is CASSQGGGSSYNEQFF. CDR3 bases: TGTGCCAGCAGCCAAGGGGGAGGGAGCTCCTACAATGAGCAGTTCTTC.

The chain recombines TRBV7-9 with TRBJ1-5; D is unclear. The CDR3 is 12 amino acids. Germline-derived CDR1 and CDR2 are SEHNR and FQNEAQ (reference sequence). The germline V and J ends were trimmed by 5 bases and 4 bases, with 6 bases remaining between them. CDR3: CASSISNQPQHF. CDR3 sequence (DNA): TGTGCCAGCAGCATTTCTAATCAGCCCCAGCATTTT.

This chain joins TRBV7-9 and TRBJ1-2; TRBD1 matches at 10 bases. Germline CDR1 reads SEHNR; CDR2 reads FQNEAQ (reference sequence). The CDR3 length is 14 residues. The V and J ends lost 4 bases and 2 bases, in that order; junction bases with no gene match: 1. CDR3 protein: CASSSGQGNYGYTF. In DNA, the CDR3 is TGTGCCAGCAGCTCGGGACAGGGGAACTATGGCTACACCTTC.

This clone occurred once. The V gene is TRBV28, the J gene TRBJ1-2; 9 bases line up with TRBD1. Germline V gene lookup returns CDR1 MDHEN and CDR2 SYDVKM. Unmatched junction bases numbered 11, after V lost 5 bases and J lost 4 bases. The CDR3 contains 16 residues. The CDR3 reads CASSPIWDRVLYGYTF. DNA for the CDR3: TGTGCCAGCAGTCCCATTTGGGACAGGGTCCTCTATGGCTACACCTTC.